The TCR beta chain described here comes from a study of T cells in Graves' hyperthyroidism and ophthalmopathy. Study results and caveats: Most thyroid-expanded clonotypes above 0.001 were also found in blood.

V was shortened by 1 base and J by 3 bases, with 10 bases between the two germline ends. This CDR3 contains 15 residues. Germline lookup yields CDR1 MNHNS and CDR2 SASEGT. About this clonotype itself: The antigen is not known.

Calling Graves' hyperthyroidism stable meant ophthalmopathy did not progress within 18 months. Uncontrolled infection, other autoimmune disease, pregnancy or lactation barred patients from enrollment. Amplified TCR beta CDR3 regions came from RNA transcripts. Researchers ran a first-round RT-PCR on the TCR CDR3 using the HTBI primer set. TCRdb reanalysed the multiplex PCR reads using MiXCR and keeps one entry per CDR3 protein. The sample lists hundreds of thousands of distinct CDR3 sequences, just under 15% occurring once. Input material: blood. The chain joins TRBV6-1 to TRBJ1-5; weak D call: TRBD1 (6 bases). This receptor was identified in a woman in her thirties with Graves' hyperthyroidism. The CDR3 DNA reads as TGTGCCAGCAGTGAAGTACAGGGAGACAATCAGCCCCAGCATTTT. This codes for CASSEVQGDNQPQHF.